This TCR beta chain was recovered during a study of shared clonotypes between healthy human individuals. Study results and caveats: For naive CD4 cells, approximately 4.7% of clonotypes were shared across a handful of donors. Generally, naive subsets (rather than memory subsets) showed larger estimated richness. Large sequencing depth failed to make sorted-subset sequencing complete, rarefaction showed.

This clone was seen a few times. The antigen is not known. The ends were cut back, 0 bases at V and 0 bases at J, with 6 bases in the middle. This CDR3 contains 16 residues. The germline CDR1 and CDR2 sequences are LNHNV and YYDKDF (reference sequence). Genomic DNA of each subset was evenly split across several immunoSEQ plates. The table came from immunoSEQ multiplex PCR; TCRdb's copy has only in-frame clones and leaves some out. The sample has approximately 110,000 clones; less than 75% are singletons. The clonotype was recovered from a woman in her 30s in good health. The specimen was memory CD8+ T cells sorted from blood. Subset noted: CD45RO+ cells pooled with CCR7-negative TemRA cells. The chain links TRBV15 to TRBJ2-6; D not resolved. The CDR3 sequence is CATSRDMGSGANVLTF. The CDR3 DNA follows: TGTGCCACCAGCAGAGATATGGGCTCTGGGGCCAACGTCCTGACTTTC.